The present T cell receptor beta chain was sequenced within a study of T cells in Graves' hyperthyroidism and ophthalmopathy. Study information: Initial diagnosis, before any treatment, was when peripheral blood was collected. Overall study findings and caveats: Most clonotypes that expanded in the thyroid above 0.001 also showed up in blood.

Germline V lookup: CDR1 MNHEY, CDR2 SVGEGT. Deletions cut 2 bases from V and 3 bases from J, with 14 bases between. The CDR3 sequence is 15 residues long. Researchers amplified the TCR beta CDR3 regions from RNA transcripts. The primer set for the first-round RT-PCR of the TCR CDR3 was HTBI. TCRdb reanalysed the multiplex PCR reads using MiXCR and keeps one entry per CDR3 protein. The data hold 600,000 to 650,000 distinct CDR3 sequences, with about 20% observed a single time. This clonotype was seen at least ten times. Its target is unknown. The study left out patients who had uncontrolled infection, other autoimmune disease, pregnancy or lactation. The PBMCs were taken from about 10 ml of fresh peripheral blood.

This receptor was obtained from a man aged 25-40 years with Graves' ophthalmopathy. The chain employs TRBV6-2 or TRBV6-3 and TRBJ2-7; D might be TRBD1 or TRBD2, each matching 6 bases. Sequencing used blood. The CDR3 bases are TGTGCCAGCAGTTACGGGGGGCCGCCTTACTACGAGCAGTACTTC. Translated: CASSYGGPPYYEQYF.